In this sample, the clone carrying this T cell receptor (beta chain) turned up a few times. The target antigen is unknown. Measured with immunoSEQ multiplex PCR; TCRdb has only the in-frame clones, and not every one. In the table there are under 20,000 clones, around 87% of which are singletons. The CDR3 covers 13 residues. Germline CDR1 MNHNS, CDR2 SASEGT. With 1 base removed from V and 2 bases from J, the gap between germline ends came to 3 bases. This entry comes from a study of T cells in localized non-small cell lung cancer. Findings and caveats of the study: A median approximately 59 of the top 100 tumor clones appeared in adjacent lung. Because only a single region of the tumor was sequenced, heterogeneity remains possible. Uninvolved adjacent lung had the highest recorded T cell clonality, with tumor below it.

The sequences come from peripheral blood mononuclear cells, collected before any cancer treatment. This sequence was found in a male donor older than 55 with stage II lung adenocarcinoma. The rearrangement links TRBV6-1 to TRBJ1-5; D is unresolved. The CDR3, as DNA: TGTGCCAGCAGTGAAGTTCGCAATCAGCCCCAGCATTTT. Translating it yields CASSEVRNQPQHF.